The 27 T cell receptor beta chains in this list originate from one sample, sequenced in a study of blood T cell repertoires in COVID-19 (TCRdb year 2020). The library relied on the immunoSEQ multiplex PCR assay. Held by TCRdb, this immuneACCESS table contains in-frame sequences only and omits some clones. Under half of the omission traces to an unresolved V gene where checked; the cause of the rest is unknown. Counted in this sample were about 85,000 clones; about four fifths of them appeared once. The ten largest clones take up more than 1% of the sample. Sequenced material: peripheral blood. These receptors came from a woman older than 75 with acute or convalescent COVID-19.

The chain recombines TRBV5-1 with TRBJ1-1; 7 bases map to TRBD1. The germline CDR1 and CDR2 sequences are SGHRS and YFSETQ. This CDR3 is built from 15 residues. V was pared by 2 bases and J by 3 bases, with 7 bases of the junction left unmatched. CDR3 coding DNA: TGCGCCAGCAGCTTCCTGACAGGGTTGGACACTGAAGCTTTCTTT. Its translation is CASSFLTGLDTEAFF.

The V call is TRBV5-1, the J call TRBJ2-2; D is perhaps TRBD1 (6 bases). There are 15 residues in the CDR3. V was shortened by 0 bases and J by 0 bases, with 6 bases between the two germline ends. CDR1 is SGHRS and CDR2 is YFSETQ in the germline V gene. The CDR3: CASSLAGANTGELFF. The CDR3 DNA reads as TGCGCCAGCAGCTTGGCAGGGGCGAACACCGGGGAGCTGTTTTTT. Looking up the rest from reference TRBV5-1 and TRBJ2-2 gives the full variable domain: KAGVTQTPRYLIKTRGQQVTLSCSPISGHRSVSWYQQTPGQGLQFLFEYFSETQRNKGNFPGRFSGRQFSNSRSEMNVSTLELGDSALYLCASSLAGANTGELFFGEGSRLTVL.

This chain joins TRBV5-1 and TRBJ1-1; perhaps TRBD1 as D (6 bases). Trimming removed 0 bases from V and 3 bases from J, with 12 bases in between. The CDR3 runs 15 residues. Germline V gives CDR1 SGHRS, CDR2 YFSETQ. The CDR3 reads CASSLAPTGDTEAFF. The CDR3 DNA reads as TGCGCCAGCAGCTTGGCACCGACAGGTGACACTGAAGCTTTCTTT.

The chain combines TRBV5-1 with TRBJ2-7; TRBD1 aligns across 7 bases. Germline V gene sequence: CDR1 SGHRS, CDR2 YFSETQ. The CDR3 loop spans 15 amino acids. After removal of 0 bases from V and 0 bases from J, the junction contained 3 bases not matched to a gene. Written as DNA, the CDR3 is TGCGCCAGCAGCTTGGTGGCAGGGGGCTCCTACGAGCAGTACTTC. Amino acid sequence: CASSLVAGGSYEQYF.

This chain joins TRBV7-2 and TRBJ2-1, with 10 bases identical to TRBD1. The germline gives CDR1 SGHTA, CDR2 FQGNSA. V dropped 4 bases and J dropped 7; count of bases not matched to a gene: 7. The CDR3 spans 15 residues. The CDR3 reads CASSSAGTGANEQFF. CDR3 in DNA: TGTGCCAGCAGCTCAGCCGGGACAGGGGCGAATGAGCAGTTCTTC.

The rearrangement joins TRBV18 to TRBJ2-7; 9 bases are a match to TRBD2. The CDR3 is 15 amino acids. CDR1 and CDR2 (germline): KGHSH, LQKENI. V lost 6 bases, J lost 6 bases, and 12 bases stayed unmatched. The CDR3 region has the DNA TGTGCCAGCTCCTCAAATAGCGGGAGCGGAGGCGAGCAGTACTTC. It codes for CASSSNSGSGGEQYF. The whole variable domain, filled in from reference TRBV18 and TRBJ2-7, reads NAGVMQNPRHLVRRRGQEARLRCSPMKGHSHVYWYRQLPEEGLKFMVYLQKENIIDESGMPKERFSAEFPKEGPSILRIQQVVRGDSAAYFCASSSNSGSGGEQYFGPGTRLTVT.

This sequence joins TRBV10-3 and TRBJ1-1; a possible D gene is TRBD1 (6 bases). Germline values: CDR1 ENHRY, CDR2 SYGVKD. The CDR3 extends over 17 amino acids. The V end lost 10 bases, the J end lost 1 base, and 25 bases lay between the germline ends. CDR3: CATNHMGAGAENTEAFF. CDR3 nucleotide sequence: TGTGCCACCAATCATATGGGAGCAGGGGCCGAGAACACTGAAGCTTTCTTT.

The chain carries TRBV7-9 and TRBJ2-1; 7 nucleotides agree with TRBD2. The CDR3 is 16 amino acids. J lost 2 bases, V lost 2 bases, and 6 bases had no gene match. Looked up from germline, CDR1 is SEHNR and CDR2 is FQNEAQ (reference sequence). CDR3 residues: CASSLMRGGAYNEQFF. CDR3 bases: TGTGCCAGCAGCTTAATGCGGGGAGGGGCCTACAATGAGCAGTTCTTC.

The V gene is TRBV13, the J gene TRBJ2-6, with TRBD1 identical over 8 bases. The V segment lost 5 bases and the J segment 0 bases; nucleotides outside the gene matches: 9. The CDR3 spans 18 residues. Germline V gene sequence: CDR1 PRHDT, CDR2 FYEKMQ (reference sequence). The CDR3 bases are TGTGCCAGCAGCGCTACCTTGGGACAGGCCTCTGGGGCCAACGTCCTGACTTTC. This codes for CASSATLGQASGANVLTF.

The chain joins TRBV18 to TRBJ1-6; 9 bases are a match to TRBD1. The CDR3 is 15 residues long. J lost 9 bases, V lost 3 bases, and 6 bases had no gene match. CDR1 KGHSH and CDR2 LQKENI come from the germline V gene. The CDR3 here is CASSPGQGRSSPLHF. Here the CDR3 DNA reads TGTGCCAGCTCACCGGGACAGGGAAGGAGTTCACCCCTCCACTTT.

CDR3 bases: TGTGCCAGCTCGCCGACCAACCAAGGGGGCCCAGGCACAGATACGCAGTATTTT. Residues: CASSPTNQGGPGTDTQYF. This rearrangement joins TRBV18 to TRBJ2-3; TRBD1 agrees at 7 bases. The CDR3 has 18 residues. V lost 6 bases and J lost 1; bases outside the gene matches: 16. From germline, CDR1 is KGHSH and CDR2 LQKENI. The full variable domain, in which reference TRBV18 and TRBJ2-3 provide the parts outside the CDR3, is NAGVMQNPRHLVRRRGQEARLRCSPMKGHSHVYWYRQLPEEGLKFMVYLQKENIIDESGMPKERFSAEFPKEGPSILRIQQVVRGDSAAYFCASSPTNQGGPGTDTQYFGPGTRLTVL.

This chain joins TRBV9 and TRBJ2-7; 7 nucleotides line up with TRBD1. CDR3 length equals 14 residues. The V and J ends lost 3 bases and 4 bases, in that order; junction bases with no gene match: 7. The V gene's germline CDR1 is SGDLS and CDR2 YYNGEE. The CDR3 DNA is TGTGCCAGCAGCGACCAGCGGACAGGTTACGAGCAGTACTTC. This encodes CASSDQRTGYEQYF.

J is TRBJ2-5 and V is TRBV2; D perhaps matches TRBD1 (5 bases). This CDR3 is 14 amino acids long. The ends were cut back, 7 bases at V and 1 base at J, with 13 bases in the middle. Looked up from germline, CDR1 is SNHLY and CDR2 is FYNNEI. Here the CDR3 reads CASTEQGIQETQYF. DNA for the CDR3: TGTGCCAGCACGGAGCAGGGAATCCAAGAGACCCAGTACTTC. The whole variable domain, filled in from reference TRBV2 and TRBJ2-5, reads EPEVTQTPSHQVTQMGQEVILRCVPISNHLYFYWYRQILGQKVEFLVSFYNNEISEKSEIFDDQFSVERPDGSNFTLKIRSTKLEDSAMYFCASTEQGIQETQYFGPGTRLLVL.

This chain connects TRBV5-4 to TRBJ1-2; D call uncertain. Trimming stripped 3 bases from V and 4 bases from J, with 13 bases between. Germline assignment: CDR1 SGHNT and CDR2 YYREEE (reference sequence). The CDR3 covers 14 residues. Here the CDR3 reads CASSSESQGYGYTF. CDR3 nucleotide sequence: TGTGCCAGCAGCTCGGAGTCACAAGGCTATGGCTACACCTTC.

This clone was counted once. The chain has TRBV19 and TRBJ1-1, with 11 bases fitting TRBD1. In germline, CDR1 is LNHDA, CDR2 SQIVND (reference sequence). The CDR3 is 13 amino acids. V lost 10 bases, J lost 3 bases, and 4 bases stayed unmatched. The CDR3 is CATLDRGHTEAFF. CDR3 sequence (DNA): TGTGCCACCTTGGACAGGGGGCACACTGAAGCTTTCTTT.

The V and J genes are TRBV28 and TRBJ2-3; unclear D gene. This CDR3 is built from 15 residues. The germline gives CDR1 MDHEN, CDR2 SYDVKM. With 7 bases removed from V and 4 bases from J, the gap between germline ends came to 18 bases. The CDR3 loop is CASTPQLGVPDTQYF. The CDR3 DNA reads as TGTGCCAGCACCCCTCAGCTGGGCGTCCCAGATACGCAGTATTTT.

There are a few counts of this clone. The chain is built from TRBV12-3 or TRBV12-4 and TRBJ2-7; no clear D gene. The length of the CDR3 is 13 residues. Trimming took off 1 base at V and 5 bases at J, with 9 bases between the two ends. The CDR3 protein is CASSLEQSHEQYF. The CDR3 DNA sequence: TGTGCCAGCAGTTTAGAACAGTCTCACGAGCAGTACTTC.

The V and J genes are TRBV6-4 and TRBJ1-2, with D possibly TRBD1 on 6 matching bases. V was clipped by 2 bases and J by 2 bases, with 12 bases between them. CDR1 is MRHNA, CDR2 SNTAGT, per germline. This CDR3 has 15 amino acids. CDR3 sequence (DNA): TGTGCCAGCAGTGACCCGAACCAGGGGAACTATGGCTACACCTTC. Translated, it gives CASSDPNQGNYGYTF.

This clone was counted between two and nine times. V usage is TRBV19 and J usage is TRBJ2-5, with D possibly matching TRBD1 (7 bases). Between the trimmed V and J ends, which lost 1 base and 1 base, there was a span of 13 bases. Germline lookup yields CDR1 LNHDA and CDR2 SQIVND (reference sequence). CDR3 length: 16 residues. This chain's CDR3 is CASSIAPGGGQETQYF. For the CDR3, the DNA is TGTGCCAGTAGTATAGCCCCAGGGGGAGGCCAAGAGACCCAGTACTTC.

J is TRBJ1-2 and V is TRBV3-1 (or the pseudogene TRBV3-2); 10 nucleotides align to TRBD1. Germline CDR1 is LGHDT and CDR2 is YNNKEL (reference sequence). The trim removed 5 bases at V and 6 bases at J, leaving 3 bases unmatched. This CDR3 has 13 residues. The CDR3 sequence: CASSRGTGDGYTF. CDR3 DNA: TGTGCCAGCAGCAGGGGGACAGGGGATGGCTACACCTTC.

The gene calls are TRBV6-2 or TRBV6-3 and TRBJ2-5; D may be TRBD2 (5 bases). The CDR3 contains 14 residues. Between the trimmed V and J ends, which lost 2 bases and 2 bases, there was a span of 9 bases. Germline-derived CDR1 and CDR2 are MNHEY and SVGEGT. This CDR3 is CASSYPGKQETQYF. The CDR3 DNA sequence: TGTGCCAGCAGTTACCCCGGGAAACAAGAGACCCAGTACTTC.

The table lists this clone with a few counts. The rearrangement links TRBV3-1 (or the pseudogene TRBV3-2) to TRBJ1-2, with D tentatively TRBD1 (5 bases). The ends were cut back, 4 bases at V and 13 bases at J, with 19 bases in the middle. The germline V gene encodes CDR1 LGHDT and CDR2 YNNKEL (reference sequence). The CDR3 extends over 13 amino acids. The CDR3 nucleotides are TGTGCCAGCAGCCCCCTCGGGGGGACTGCGCCCACCTTC. This codes for CASSPLGGTAPTF.

This rearrangement joins TRBV9 to TRBJ1-1; unclear D gene. CDR1 is SGDLS and CDR2 is YYNGEE in the germline V gene. This CDR3 comprises 15 residues. V lost 4 bases and J lost 1, with 14 bases in between. CDR3 loop: CASSPDDFRNTEAFF. CDR3 bases: TGTGCCAGCAGCCCAGACGACTTCCGGAACACTGAAGCTTTCTTT.

This chain links TRBV28 with TRBJ2-1; 7 bases align to TRBD2. V was pared by 4 bases and J by 6 bases, with 9 bases of the junction left unmatched. This CDR3 is built from 15 residues. The germline V gene encodes CDR1 MDHEN and CDR2 SYDVKM. The CDR3 loop reads CASSSPTREGNEQFF. The CDR3 nucleotides are TGTGCCAGCAGTTCCCCTACTAGGGAGGGCAATGAGCAGTTCTTC.

As to this clone: The same CDR3 also results from other DNA sequences found in this sample. The chain links TRBV27 to TRBJ1-1; TRBD1 aligns across 9 bases. CDR3 size: 13 residues. V dropped 5 bases and J dropped 5; count of bases not matched to a gene: 3. The germline CDR1 and CDR2 sequences are MNHEY and SMNVEV (reference sequence). CDR3 in DNA: TGTGCCAGCAGTAGGACAGGGGATACTGAAGCTTTCTTT. Translated: CASSRTGDTEAFF.

The rearrangement links TRBV6-1 to TRBJ1-2; TRBD1 aligns across 9 bases. The trim removed 2 bases at V and 3 bases at J, leaving 16 bases unmatched. CDR3 length: 19 residues. From germline, CDR1 is MNHNS and CDR2 SASEGT. CDR3 region: CASSEKNLGVGTGHYGYTF. The CDR3 DNA is TGTGCCAGCAGTGAAAAGAACTTAGGTGTCGGGACAGGGCACTATGGCTACACCTTC.

The chain is built from TRBV13 and TRBJ1-6, with 7 bases fitting TRBD1. J lost 3 bases, V lost 5 bases, and 10 bases had no gene match. This CDR3 has 17 residues. Germline CDR1 and CDR2: PRHDT and FYEKMQ (reference sequence). CDR3 sequence reads: CASSEGQSELYNSPLHF. DNA for the CDR3: TGTGCCAGCAGCGAGGGACAGTCCGAGCTCTATAATTCACCCCTCCACTTT.